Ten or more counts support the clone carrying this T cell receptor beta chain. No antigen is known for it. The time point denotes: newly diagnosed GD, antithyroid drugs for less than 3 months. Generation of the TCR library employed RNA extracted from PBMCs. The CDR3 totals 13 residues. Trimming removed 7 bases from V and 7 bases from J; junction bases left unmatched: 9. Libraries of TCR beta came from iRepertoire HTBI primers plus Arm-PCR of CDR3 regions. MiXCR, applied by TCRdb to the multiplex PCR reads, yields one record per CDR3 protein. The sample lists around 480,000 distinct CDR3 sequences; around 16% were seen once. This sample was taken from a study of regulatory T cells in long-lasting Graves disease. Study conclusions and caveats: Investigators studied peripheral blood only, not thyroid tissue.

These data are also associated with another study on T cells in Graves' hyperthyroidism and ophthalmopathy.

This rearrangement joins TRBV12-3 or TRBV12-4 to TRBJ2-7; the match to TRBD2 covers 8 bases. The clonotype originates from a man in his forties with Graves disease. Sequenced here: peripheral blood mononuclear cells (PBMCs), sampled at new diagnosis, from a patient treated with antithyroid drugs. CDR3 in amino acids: CASIDKRELEQYF. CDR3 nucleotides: TGTGCCAGCATCGACAAGCGGGAGTTGGAGCAGTACTTC.